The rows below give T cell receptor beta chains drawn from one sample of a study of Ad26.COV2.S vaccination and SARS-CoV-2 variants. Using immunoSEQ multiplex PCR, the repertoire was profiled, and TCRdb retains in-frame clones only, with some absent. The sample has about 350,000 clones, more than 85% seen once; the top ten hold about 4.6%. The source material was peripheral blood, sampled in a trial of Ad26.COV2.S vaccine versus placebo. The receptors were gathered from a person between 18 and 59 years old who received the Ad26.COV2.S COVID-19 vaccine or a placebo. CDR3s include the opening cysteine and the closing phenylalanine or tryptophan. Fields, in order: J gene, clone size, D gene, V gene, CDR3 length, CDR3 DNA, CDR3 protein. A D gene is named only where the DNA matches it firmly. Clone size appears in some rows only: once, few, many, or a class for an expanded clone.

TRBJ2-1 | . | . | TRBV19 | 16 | TGTGCCAGTAGTATTTTTGGGGGGAGCTACTACAATGAGCAGTTCTTC | CASSIFGGSYYNEQFF
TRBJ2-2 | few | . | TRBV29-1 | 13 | TGCAGCGTTGACGCGGGACGGACCGGGGAGCTGTTTTTT | CSVDAGRTGELFF
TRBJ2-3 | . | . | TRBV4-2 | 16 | TGTGCCAGCAGCCAAGATCCCAGGGGCTGGGGAGATACGCAGTATTTT | CASSQDPRGWGDTQYF
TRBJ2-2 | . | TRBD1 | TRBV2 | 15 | TGTGCCAGCAGTCGGGACAGGGGCAGCACCGGGGAGCTGTTTTTT | CASSRDRGSTGELFF
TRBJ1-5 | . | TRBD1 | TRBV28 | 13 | TGTGCCAGCAGGGGACAGACCTATCAGCCCCAGCATTTT | CASRGQTYQPQHF
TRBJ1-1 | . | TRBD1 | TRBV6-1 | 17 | TGTGCCAGCAGTGTCATCAGAAGACAGGGGGCCGTCACTGAAGCTTTCTTT | CASSVIRRQGAVTEAFF
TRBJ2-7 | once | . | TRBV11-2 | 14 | TGTGCCAGCAGCTTAGGCGGGGCCTTATCCGAGCAGTACTTC | CASSLGGALSEQYF
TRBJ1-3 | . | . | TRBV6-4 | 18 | TGTGCCAGCAGTGAACCGGAAGAACGGAGAAAGGATGGAAACACCATATATTTT | CASSEPEERRKDGNTIYF
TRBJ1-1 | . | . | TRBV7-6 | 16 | TGTGCCAGCAGCTTAGTCGGGGGGCCGGGGAACACTGAAGCTTTCTTT | CASSLVGGPGNTEAFF
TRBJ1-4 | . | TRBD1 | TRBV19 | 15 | TGTGCCAGTAGTGCCCGACAGGGTCGGAATGAAAAACTGTTTTTT | CASSARQGRNEKLFF
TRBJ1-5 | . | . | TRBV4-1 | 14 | TGCGCCAGCAGCGCGACAGGCACCGTCCAGCCCCAGCATTTT | CASSATGTVQPQHF
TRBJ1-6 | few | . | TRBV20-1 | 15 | TGCAGTGCTAGTTCGCAGGGCGGAGGAAATTCACCCCTCCACTTT | CSASSQGGGNSPLHF
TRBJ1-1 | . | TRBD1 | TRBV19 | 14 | TGTGCCAGTAGCCTACAGGGGATGAACACTGAAGCTTTCTTT | CASSLQGMNTEAFF
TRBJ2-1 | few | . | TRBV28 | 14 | TGTGCCAGCAGTCCGCCGGACAGACTCAATGAGCAGTTCTTC | CASSPPDRLNEQFF
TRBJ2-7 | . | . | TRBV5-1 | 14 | TGCGCCAGCAGCTTGGTGGCGAATTCCTACGAGCAGTACTTC | CASSLVANSYEQYF
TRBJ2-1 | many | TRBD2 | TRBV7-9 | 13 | TGTGCCAGCCGCGGGGGGTCGGGCAATGAGCAGTTCTTC | CASRGGSGNEQFF
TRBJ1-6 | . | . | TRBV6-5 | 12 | TGTGCCAGCAGTTCCTATAATTCACCCCTCCACTTT | CASSSYNSPLHF
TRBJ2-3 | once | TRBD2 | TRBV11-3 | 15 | TGTGCCAGCAGCTTTAGCGGGGGGAACACAGATACGCAGTATTTT | CASSFSGGNTDTQYF
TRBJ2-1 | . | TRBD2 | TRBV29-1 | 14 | TGCAGCGTTCAGACTAGCGGGGCGGGAAATGAGCAGTTCTTC | CSVQTSGAGNEQFF
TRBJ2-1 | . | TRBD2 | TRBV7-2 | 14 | TGTGCCAGCAACTTGGGCGGGGGGGCCCGGGAGCAGTTCTTC | CASNLGGGAREQFF
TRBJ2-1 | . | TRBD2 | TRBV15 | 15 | TGTGCCACCAGCATGGGACTAGCGGGCTACAATGAGCAGTTCTTC | CATSMGLAGYNEQFF
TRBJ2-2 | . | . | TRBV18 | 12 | TGTGCCAGCCGGGTCGGGACCGGGGAGCTGTTTTTT | CASRVGTGELFF
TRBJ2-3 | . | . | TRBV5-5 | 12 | TGTGCCAGCAGCAAAAGCACAGATACGCAGTATTTT | CASSKSTDTQYF
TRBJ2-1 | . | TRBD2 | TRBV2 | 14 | TGTGCCAGCAGTAACTTCCGGGGGGGCAATGAGCAGTTCTTC | CASSNFRGGNEQFF
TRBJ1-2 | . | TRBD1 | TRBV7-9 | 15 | TGTGCCAGCAGCTCAACAGGGGGCCTTAACTATGGCTACACCTTC | CASSSTGGLNYGYTF
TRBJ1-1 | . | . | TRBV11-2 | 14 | TGTGCCAGCAGCTTCCGGGGGATGAACACTGAAGCTTTCTTT | CASSFRGMNTEAFF
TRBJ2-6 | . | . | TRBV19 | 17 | TGTGCCAGTAGTATCGGCAGGGGTGCCTCTGGGGCCAACGTCCTGACTTTC | CASSIGRGASGANVLTF
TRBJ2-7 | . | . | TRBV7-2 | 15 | TGTGCCAGCAGCTTAGAGGTGACGACAGGTTCCGAGCAGTACTTC | CASSLEVTTGSEQYF
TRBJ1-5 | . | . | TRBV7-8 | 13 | TGTGCCAGCAGCCCCCAGAGCAATCAGCCCCAGCATTTT | CASSPQSNQPQHF
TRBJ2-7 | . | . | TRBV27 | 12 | TGTGCCAGCAGTCCCATCGCCTACGAGCAGTACTTC | CASSPIAYEQYF
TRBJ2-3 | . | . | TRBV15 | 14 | TGTGCCACCAGCAGAGATTTGGCAGCAGATACGCAGTATTTT | CATSRDLAADTQYF
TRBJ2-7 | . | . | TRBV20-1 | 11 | TGCAGTGCTAGGCGGGCGTACGAGCAGTACTTC | CSARRAYEQYF
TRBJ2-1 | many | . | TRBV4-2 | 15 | TGTGCCAGCAGCCAAGATCGGGCAGTCTACAATGAGCAGTTCTTC | CASSQDRAVYNEQFF
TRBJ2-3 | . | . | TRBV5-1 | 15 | TGCGCCAGCAGCTCCCGTATCCTGGAGGCAGATACGCAGTATTTT | CASSSRILEADTQYF
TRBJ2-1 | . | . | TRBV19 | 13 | TGTGCCACCACAGGGTTATCATACAATGAGCAGTTCTTC | CATTGLSYNEQFF
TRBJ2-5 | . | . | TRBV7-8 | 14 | TGTGCCAGCAGCTTAGTCTCGGAGAAAGAGACCCAGTACTTC | CASSLVSEKETQYF
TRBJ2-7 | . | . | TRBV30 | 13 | TGTGCCTGGAGTCAGGGGAGTGGATACGAGCAGTACTTC | CAWSQGSGYEQYF
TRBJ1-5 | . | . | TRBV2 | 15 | TGTGCCAGCAGTCAACAGGGCTTTAGCAATCAGCCCCAGCATTTT | CASSQQGFSNQPQHF
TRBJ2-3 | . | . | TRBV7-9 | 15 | TGTGCCAGCAGCTCCAGGGACACCCTCACAGATACGCAGTATTTT | CASSSRDTLTDTQYF
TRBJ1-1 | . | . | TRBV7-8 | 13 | TGTGCCAGCAGCTCTCCGAGGACGGCTGAAGCTTTCTTT | CASSSPRTAEAFF
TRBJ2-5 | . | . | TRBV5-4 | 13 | TGTGCCAGCAGCTTGGGGGATCAAGAGACCCAGTACTTC | CASSLGDQETQYF
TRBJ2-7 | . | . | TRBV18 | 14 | TGTGCCAGCTCACCACGAGGGGACTCCTACGAGCAGTACTTC | CASSPRGDSYEQYF
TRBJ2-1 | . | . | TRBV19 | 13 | TGTGCCAGTAAGGCTGACAGCTCCAATGAGCAGTTCTTC | CASKADSSNEQFF
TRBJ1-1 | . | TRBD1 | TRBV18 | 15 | TGTGCCAGCTCACCTAGGACAGGTCGGGACACTGAAGCTTTCTTT | CASSPRTGRDTEAFF
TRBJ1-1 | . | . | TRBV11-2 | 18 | TGTGCCAGCAGCTTCGGTAGATCAGGGCGGAAGATGAACACTGAAGCTTTCTTT | CASSFGRSGRKMNTEAFF
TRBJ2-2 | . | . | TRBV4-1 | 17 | TGCGCCAGCAGCCAAGTAACGGTACAAGTTAACACCGGGGAGCTGTTTTTT | CASSQVTVQVNTGELFF
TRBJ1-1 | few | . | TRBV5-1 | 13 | TGCGCCAGCAGCTTGGACGTGAACACTGAAGCTTTCTTT | CASSLDVNTEAFF
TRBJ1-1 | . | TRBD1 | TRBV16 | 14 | TGTGCCAGCAGCCAAAGACAGGGTATGGTTGAAGCTTTCTTT | CASSQRQGMVEAFF
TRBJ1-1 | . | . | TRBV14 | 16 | TGTGCCAGCAGCCAAGTTGGGGGAGGGGGAGGCACTGAAGCTTTCTTT | CASSQVGGGGGTEAFF
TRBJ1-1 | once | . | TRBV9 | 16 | TGTGCCAGCAGCGTAGGGGCAGGTTATATGAACACTGAAGCTTTCTTT | CASSVGAGYMNTEAFF
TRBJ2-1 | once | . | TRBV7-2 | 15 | TGTGCCAGCAGCCTGATGGGACTCGCCCCATGGGAGCAGTTCTTC | CASSLMGLAPWEQFF
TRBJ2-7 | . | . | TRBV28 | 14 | TGTGCCAGCAGGCAGGCGGGACGCTCCTACGAGCAGTACTTC | CASRQAGRSYEQYF
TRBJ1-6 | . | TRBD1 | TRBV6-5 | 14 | TGTGCCAGCAGAACCCAGGGGGCGCGTTCACCCCTCCACTTT | CASRTQGARSPLHF
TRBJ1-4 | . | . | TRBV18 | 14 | TGTGCCAGCTCCGTCTTAGGGGCTAATGAAAAACTGTTTTTT | CASSVLGANEKLFF